Given below is one T cell receptor (beta chain) in context. A single count supports this clone. Its specific antigen is unknown. Per-base qualities were not stored, and no clone one base away is much larger. Receptor libraries were prepared by the immunoSEQ multiplex PCR assay. Following the manufacturer's protocol, the hsTCRB Kit was used to amplify rearranged TCR beta chain sequences. An Illumina MiSeq was used to sequence the TCRB libraries. As for the authors' bioinformatics: Demultiplexing, trimming and gene mapping were performed with the kit vendor's proprietary platform. TCRdb stores this immuneACCESS table with in-frame sequences only. Part of the clones is absent; in the studies checked, under half of the shortfall reflects unresolved V genes, and no reason is known for the rest. The V and J calls and clone size come from that table; D and trimming were worked out from the DNA. The sample table shows roughly 60,000 clones, and approximately 80% are seen once. The ten largest clonotypes hold about 3.8% of the sample.

The sample comes from a study of a mutant IDH1 vaccine in newly diagnosed glioma (dated by TCRdb to the early 2020s). For context, the study as a whole: Patients received eight vaccinations in weeks 1, 3, 5, 7, 11, 15, 19 and 23, corresponding to visits V03 through V10. Vaccination began 4-6 weeks after radiotherapy alone, or alongside temozolomide cycles in the chemotherapy-containing groups. The 32 treated patients were around 62% male and 37.5% female, with a mean age of about 43 years. Prior to enrollment, standard therapy consisting of radiotherapy alone, temozolomide alone, or radiochemotherapy with temozolomide had been administered to patients, with the combination being received by most patients. Peripheral blood was drawn at six visits: V03 (baseline), V05, V07, V10, V12 and V13. For exploratory analyses, approximately 25 treated patients had longitudinal TCRB deep sequencing done wherever samples were available. Summary of the overall study and its limitations: Selection of PBMC samples for TCRB deep sequencing was based on availability. Pseudoprogression appeared unrelated to alterations in the top peripheral T cell clonotypes detected by TCRB sequencing. It was noted by the authors that analyses of patient blood samples could not be reproduced owing to sample limitations. Vaccine-induced immune responses across multiple MHC alleles were detected in 90% to 95% of patients.

The time point tag for this specimen amounts to: week 11, during vaccination. Each vaccine dose, consisting of 300 ug of a 20-mer mutant IDH1 peptide in Montanide, was administered subcutaneously with topical imiquimod. Newly diagnosed WHO grade 3 or 4 IDH1-mutant astrocytomas showing loss of nuclear ATRX were present in the donors. The samples were drawn from NOA16, a multicentre, single-arm, open-label phase I trial in Germany that tested a mutant IDH1 peptide vaccine in humans for the first time. Genomic DNA for TCRB sequencing was extracted from EDTA blood using the DNeasy Blood and Tissue Kit. V loses 6 bases, J loses 6 bases, and the germline ends lie 18 bases apart. The CDR3 contains 15 residues, cysteine and phenylalanine counted. The entry retains the CDR3 DNA only, 45 bases that are in frame from base 1. The germline V gene (reference sequence) gives CDR1 as SGHNT and CDR2 as YYREEE.

This receptor chain uses TRBV5-4 and TRBJ2-2; a tentative D match to TRBD2 spans 5 bases. The sample consisted of PBMCs, taken from a glioma patient whose treatment included an IDH1 peptide vaccine. The clonotype originates from a man under 40 with glioma. The sequence in DNA is TGTGCCAGCAATCTAGCCGGATATAGTTCCGGGGAGCTGTTTTTT. It codes for CASNLAGYSSGELFF.